The clone carrying this T cell receptor (beta chain) showed up many times. What it recognizes is unknown. The data stem from a study of T cells in Graves' hyperthyroidism and ophthalmopathy. The overall study: Peripheral blood draws took place at initial diagnosis, ahead of any treatment. Findings of the study overall: Ophthalmopathy, which appeared later, was predicted by the model a median approximately six months before onset. A model of 13 V-J features distinguished ophthalmopathy from stable hyperthyroidism.

Amplification of TCR beta CDR3 regions used RNA as the template. An initial round of RT-PCR targeting the TCR CDR3 relied on the HTBI primer set. TCRdb processed the multiplex PCR reads anew with MiXCR; each CDR3 protein has one entry. The top ten hold approximately 10% of the sample, which has some 740,000 distinct CDR3 sequences, approximately 14% seen once. The PBMCs were taken from less than 11 ml of fresh peripheral blood. The germline CDR1 and CDR2 sequences are LGHDT and YNNKEL (reference sequence). V trimming: 6 bases; J trimming: 7 bases; junction bases outside the gene matches: 6. This CDR3 is built from 14 residues.

The V gene is TRBV3-1, the J gene TRBJ2-1; 10 bases match TRBD2. The sequenced sample consisted of blood. The sequence came from a woman under 30 with Graves' hyperthyroidism. In DNA form, the CDR3 reads TGTGCCAGCAGGTCTAGCGGGAGCACGAATGAGCAGTTCTTC. Protein: CASRSSGSTNEQFF.